This T cell receptor (beta chain) was sequenced in a study of tissue T cells after allogeneic stem cell transplantation (dated by TCRdb to 2022 to 2024). Describing the broader study: When multiple samples of a tissue were available, H&E sections were reviewed by a pathologist, and samples with histologically apparent lymphocytes were prioritized for sequencing. On the human side, the study was prospective and observational, with no blinding or randomization. The study profiled TCR beta repertoires in many tissues obtained from research autopsies of patients with and without GVHD, and also in mouse models of GVHD.

Regarding this clone: No antigen is known for it. Base qualities were left out, and no much larger clone turns up one base away.

The library was made by the immunoSEQ multiplex PCR assay. TCRbeta CDR3 sequencing was performed at survey depth by Adaptive Biotechnologies, and CDR3 sequences, V/J genes, productive frequency and template counts were reported. Amplification of TCR beta CDR3 regions started from genomic DNA instead of RNA. On the study's bioinformatics: Jensen-Shannon divergence was used to quantify pairwise repertoire overlap between tissues, with a value of 1 meaning complete divergence and a value of 0 meaning identical repertoires. Tissues were grouped by single-linkage agglomerative hierarchical clustering of pairwise JSD values, and the clustering results were shown as dendrograms. GLIPH2 was run on all patient samples with simulation_depth 1000, kmer_min_depth 3, cdr3_length_cutoff 8, keeping groups with more than two unique CDR3s. A standardized tissue-overlap score was calculated by extrapolating Jaccard GLIPH-group overlap across patients to a standard repertoire size of 1000 clones. Linear mixed-effect models, with tissue as a fixed effect and individual as a random effect, were used to test how diversity related to clinical or experimental variables. Drawn from immuneACCESS, this table holds only the in-frame rearrangements with V and J called that TCRdb kept. Clones are partly lost; checked studies trace under half to an unresolved V gene and leave the rest unexplained. That table is the source of V, J and clone size, and D and trimming were worked out from the DNA. The sample table contains about 3,300 clones; only one count was recorded for about 70% of them. The ten largest make up about a sixth of the sample.

The time point label, as the study defines it: human tissue collected at research (rapid) autopsy. Three non-HCT comparator patients with other cancers, having at least five GI tract samples and no known GI disease at death, were selected retrospectively. Autopsy tissues included GI sites from esophagus to rectum, liver, skin and lymphoid organs including spleen, after a median post-mortem interval of around 9.8 hours. Autopsy specimens were bisected, with one portion flash-frozen in liquid nitrogen and the remainder formalin-fixed, and GI outer muscle layers were removed. To extract genomic DNA from frozen tissues, either the Mag-Bind Blood & Tissue DNA HDQ 96 Kit on a Chemagic 360 or the DNeasy Blood & Tissue Kit was used. Extracted DNA was further purified with the Genomic DNA Clean & Concentrator-25 kit because of concern about red blood cell contamination. Taken from the germline V gene, the CDR1 and CDR2 loops are SGDLS and YYNGEE. The V and J ends are trimmed by 4 bases and 3 bases, leaving 14 bases between them. Including cysteine and phenylalanine, the CDR3 has 15 amino acids. Left in the record is the CDR3 DNA by itself, 45 bases read in frame from the first base.

The investigation overall reported the following: The patient cohort was small and clinically heterogeneous, and sampling depth was acknowledged as a limitation. Blood samples were not available from the non-GVHD comparator patients. Blood and spleen T cells captured only a limited portion of the TCR repertoire detected in tissues, in both patients and mice. Within patients, how anatomically similar tissues were was a major factor shaping TCR repertoire composition, regardless of disease or transplant status. Few T cell clones were found to be shared across patients, but shared repertoire signatures across patients were revealed in a tissue-specific fashion by motif-based clustering. The study did not determine which tissue TCRs were alloreactive or antigen-specific, and some clones might have been persisting host cells.

The starting material was tissue from the right colon, obtained at autopsy. The sequence is built from TRBV9 and TRBJ1-5; no D gene call is confident. The clonotype was recovered from a male donor at least 60 years old with lung cancer. CDR3 loop: CASSPSSGDNQPQHF. The bases read TGTGCCAGCAGCCCTAGCTCGGGTGACAATCAGCCCCAGCATTTT.